Listed here is a single TCR beta chain. Its antigen remains unidentified. The CDR3 spans 13 residues. Germline CDR1 SGHTA, CDR2 FQGNSA. V was pared by 10 bases and J by 0 bases, with 4 bases of the junction left unmatched. TCR beta cDNA libraries included unique molecular identifiers. When 1 to 10 million T cells were used, they gave approximately 530,000 cDNA molecules. TCRdb redid the calling of the PCR reads with MiXCR, one entry per CDR3 protein. In the table there are hundreds of thousands of distinct CDR3 sequences, roughly two fifths of which are singletons. The source of the sample is a study of post-analysis software for immune sequencing data. Across the whole study: Multiple sclerosis in the patients followed relapsing-remitting, secondary progressive and progressive-relapsing courses. Broader study findings: Compared with controls, patients had more of about 5 TRBV segments, including TRBV5-6, TRBV5-1 and TRBV20-1. Samples prepared in the same batch strongly co-clustered by F measure. Normalized Chao1 diversity was significantly reduced in patients versus controls.

This rearrangement joins TRBV7-2 to TRBJ1-1; 8 bases align to TRBD1. Source material: blood. The TCR sequence derives from a girl aged 5 to 17 with multiple sclerosis. The CDR3 loop reads CANWDRMNTEAFF. The CDR3 bases are TGTGCCAACTGGGACAGGATGAACACTGAAGCTTTCTTT.